The entry that follows covers one T cell receptor (beta chain) sequence. Antigen unknown. Some clones are missing from TCRdb's copy, which holds only in-frame ones; the method was immunoSEQ multiplex PCR. This sample has hundreds of thousands of clones, with 93% found just once. This sample is part of a study of brain T cells in children with intractable seizures. Notes on the study in general: Clones missing pre-surgery may reflect undersampling of that blood sample. Viral specificity was inferred only from CDR3 similarity; HCMV serostatus was unknown.

Time point denoted: blood from clinic visit 5 months post-surgery; TSC patient then seizure free. The sequenced cases were selected for having the highest brain T cell transcript signatures. CDR3 length: 15 residues. V was pared by 4 bases and J by 9 bases, with 20 bases between. From germline, CDR1 is LGHNA and CDR2 YNFKEQ. The chain employs TRBV4-2 and TRBJ2-3; tentatively, D is TRBD2 (5 bases). Source: peripheral blood, taken roughly 5 months after surgery. The TCR sequence derives from a boy younger than two with tuberous sclerosis and intractable seizures. CDR3: CASSLKLDGQRTQYF. The DNA of the CDR3 is TGTGCCAGCAGCCTGAAATTGGACGGCCAGCGGACGCAGTATTTT.